Listed below are T cell receptor beta chains from one sample, sequenced in a study of monozygotic twins with inflammatory bowel disease. For each CDR3 protein, TCRdb gives one entry from its re-call of the 5' RACE reads, without DNA. The sample's table shows over 200,000 distinct CDR3 sequences. Material: blood. Every receptor here comes from a human donor with ulcerative colitis or Crohn's disease, or a healthy co-twin of an affected twin (not recorded which). Both conserved end residues are part of each CDR3.

V gene,J gene,CDR3 protein
TRBV28,TRBJ2-2,CASAKMGQGAYTGELFF
TRBV12-3/TRBV12-4,TRBJ1-5,CASSLASYSNQPQHF
TRBV24-1,TRBJ2-1,CATSVSGPSYNEQFF
TRBV5-1,TRBJ1-1,CASSFWTGGEAFF
TRBV12-3/TRBV12-4,TRBJ1-1,CASSLGGSVNTKAFF
TRBV9,TRBJ2-1,CASSAGLAGYNEQFF
TRBV18,TRBJ2-4,CASSPPSSGGFIQYF
TRBV20-1,TRBJ1-5,CSARLGSNPPQHF
TRBV10-2,TRBJ2-3,CASSEGQGSTDTQYF
TRBV7-9,TRBJ2-5,CASSRNQGLTSETQYF
TRBV7-2,TRBJ1-5,CASHMIVDGNQPQHF
TRBV20-1,TRBJ2-5,CSARRGSETQYF